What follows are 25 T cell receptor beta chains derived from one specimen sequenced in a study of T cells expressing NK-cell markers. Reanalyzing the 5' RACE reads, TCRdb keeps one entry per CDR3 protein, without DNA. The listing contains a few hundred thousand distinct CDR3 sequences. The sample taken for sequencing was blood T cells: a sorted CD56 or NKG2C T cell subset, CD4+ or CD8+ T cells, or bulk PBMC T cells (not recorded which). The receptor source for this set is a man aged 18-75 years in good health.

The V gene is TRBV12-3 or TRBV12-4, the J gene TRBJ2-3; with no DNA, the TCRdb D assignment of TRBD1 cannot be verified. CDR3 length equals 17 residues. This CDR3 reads CASRSTTGQVSTDTQYF.

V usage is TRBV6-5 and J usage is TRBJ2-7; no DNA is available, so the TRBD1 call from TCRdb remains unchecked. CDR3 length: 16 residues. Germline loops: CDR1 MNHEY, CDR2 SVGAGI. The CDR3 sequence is CASSYRAGGSSYEQYF.

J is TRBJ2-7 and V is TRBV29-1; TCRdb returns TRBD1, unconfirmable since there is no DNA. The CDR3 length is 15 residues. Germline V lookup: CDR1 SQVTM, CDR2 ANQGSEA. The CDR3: CSVRPDSFLSYEQYF.

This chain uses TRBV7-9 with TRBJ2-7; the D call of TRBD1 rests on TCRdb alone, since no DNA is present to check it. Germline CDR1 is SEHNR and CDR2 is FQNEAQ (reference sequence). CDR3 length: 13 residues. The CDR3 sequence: CASSSTGVREQYF.

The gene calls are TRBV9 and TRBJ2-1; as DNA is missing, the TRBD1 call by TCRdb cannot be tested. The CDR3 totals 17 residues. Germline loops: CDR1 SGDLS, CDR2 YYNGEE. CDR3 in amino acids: CASSVTLTGFSYNEQFF.

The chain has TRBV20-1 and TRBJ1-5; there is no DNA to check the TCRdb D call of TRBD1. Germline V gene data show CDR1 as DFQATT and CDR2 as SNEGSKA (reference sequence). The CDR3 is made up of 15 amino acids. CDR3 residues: CSASRGTGENQPQHF.

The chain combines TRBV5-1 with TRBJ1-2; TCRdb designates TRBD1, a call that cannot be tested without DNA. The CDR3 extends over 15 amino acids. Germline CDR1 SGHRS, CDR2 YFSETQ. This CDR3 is CASSLEPREGAGYTF.

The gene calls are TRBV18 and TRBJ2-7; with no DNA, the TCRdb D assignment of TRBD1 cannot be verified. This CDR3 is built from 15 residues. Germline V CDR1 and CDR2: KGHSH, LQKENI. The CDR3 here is CASSPKTGDSSEQYF.

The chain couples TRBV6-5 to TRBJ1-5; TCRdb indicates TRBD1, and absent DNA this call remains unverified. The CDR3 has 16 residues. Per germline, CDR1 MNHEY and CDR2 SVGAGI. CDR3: CASSPRQGGWDQPQHF.

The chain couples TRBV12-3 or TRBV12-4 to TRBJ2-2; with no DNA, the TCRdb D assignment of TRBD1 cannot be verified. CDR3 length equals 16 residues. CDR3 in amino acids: CASTLRDRGWTGELFF.

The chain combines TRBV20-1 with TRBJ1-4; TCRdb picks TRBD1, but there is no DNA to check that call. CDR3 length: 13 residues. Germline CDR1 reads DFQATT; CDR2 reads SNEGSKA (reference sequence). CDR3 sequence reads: CSARDGQGEKLFF.

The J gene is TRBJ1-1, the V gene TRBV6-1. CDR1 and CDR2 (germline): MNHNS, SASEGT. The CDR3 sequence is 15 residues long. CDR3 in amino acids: CASSPLPHGNTEAFF.

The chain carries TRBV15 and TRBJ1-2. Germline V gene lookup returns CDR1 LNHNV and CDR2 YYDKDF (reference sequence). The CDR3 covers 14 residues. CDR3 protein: CATSSPTAGSGYTF.

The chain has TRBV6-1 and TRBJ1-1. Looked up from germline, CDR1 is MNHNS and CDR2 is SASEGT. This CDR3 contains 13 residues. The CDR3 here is CAHQQTRNTEAFF.

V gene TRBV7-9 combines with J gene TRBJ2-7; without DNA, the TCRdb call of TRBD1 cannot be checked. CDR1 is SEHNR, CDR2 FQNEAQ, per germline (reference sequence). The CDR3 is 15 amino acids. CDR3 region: CASSSRTGDLHEQYF. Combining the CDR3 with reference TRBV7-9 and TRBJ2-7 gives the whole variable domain DTGVSQNPRHKITKRGQNVTFRCDPISEHNRLYWYRQTLGQGPEFLTYFQNEAQLEKSRLLSDRFSAERPKGSFSTLEIQRTEQGDSAMYLCASSSRTGDLHEQYFGPGTRLTVT.

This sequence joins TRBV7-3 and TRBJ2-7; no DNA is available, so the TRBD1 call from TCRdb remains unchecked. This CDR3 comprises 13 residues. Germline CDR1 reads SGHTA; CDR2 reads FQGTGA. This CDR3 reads CASSLRADTKQYF.

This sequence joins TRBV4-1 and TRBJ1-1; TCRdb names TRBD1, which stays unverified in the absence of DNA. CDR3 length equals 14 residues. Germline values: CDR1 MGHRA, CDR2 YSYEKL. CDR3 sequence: CASKTQGRRTEAFF.

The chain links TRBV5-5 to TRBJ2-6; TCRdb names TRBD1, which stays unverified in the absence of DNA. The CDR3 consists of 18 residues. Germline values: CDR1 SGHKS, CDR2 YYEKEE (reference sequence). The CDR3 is CASSLVAGKPSGANVLTF.

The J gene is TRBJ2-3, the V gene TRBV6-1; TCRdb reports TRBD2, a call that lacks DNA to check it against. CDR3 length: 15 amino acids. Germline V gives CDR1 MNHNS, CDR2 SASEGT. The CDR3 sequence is CARPGSPTSQDTQYF.

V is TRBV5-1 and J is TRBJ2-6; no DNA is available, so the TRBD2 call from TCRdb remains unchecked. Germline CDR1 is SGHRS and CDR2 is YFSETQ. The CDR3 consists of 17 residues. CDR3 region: CASSYSGDVSGANVLTF.

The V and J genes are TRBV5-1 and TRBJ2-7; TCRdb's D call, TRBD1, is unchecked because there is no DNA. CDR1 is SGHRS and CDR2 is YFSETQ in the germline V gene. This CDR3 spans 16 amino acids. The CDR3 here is CATETQTVQSSYEQYF.

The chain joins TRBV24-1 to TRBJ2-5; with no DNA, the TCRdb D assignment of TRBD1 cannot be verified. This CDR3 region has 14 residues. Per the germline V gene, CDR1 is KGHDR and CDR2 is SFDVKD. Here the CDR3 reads CATSETGGGETQYF.

The CDR3 loop reads CASSGGRGDLQETQYF. The chain links TRBV25-1 to TRBJ2-5; TCRdb picks TRBD1, but there is no DNA to check that call. Germline values: CDR1 MGHDK, CDR2 SYGVNS. This CDR3 has 16 amino acids.

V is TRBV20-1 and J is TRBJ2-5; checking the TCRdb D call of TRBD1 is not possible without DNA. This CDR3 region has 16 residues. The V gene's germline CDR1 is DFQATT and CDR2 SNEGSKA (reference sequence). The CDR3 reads CSARDLWDSNQETQYF.

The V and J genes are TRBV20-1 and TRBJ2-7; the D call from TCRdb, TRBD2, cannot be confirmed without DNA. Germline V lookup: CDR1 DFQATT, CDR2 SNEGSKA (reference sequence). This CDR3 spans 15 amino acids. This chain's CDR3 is CSARTSGGIDYEQYF.